This passage covers 9 T cell receptor beta chains from one sample sequenced in a study of T cell repertoires and HLA-DP antigens. TCRdb keeps only in-frame clones here, not all; method: immunoSEQ multiplex PCR. The table lists tens of thousands of clones, around 80% of them singletons. Their antigens remain unidentified. Sequencing input: CD4+ T cells from PBMCs. These receptors were obtained from a man between 60 and 70 years old in good health and CMV-seronegative.

The table lists this clone with a few counts. This chain connects TRBV6-5 to TRBJ1-1; 7 nucleotides agree with TRBD1. CDR3 length: 16 residues. Germline CDR1 MNHEY, CDR2 SVGAGI. V trimming: 2 bases; J trimming: 0 bases; junction bases outside the gene matches: 6. Here the CDR3 reads CASSYTRQGLNTEAFF. The CDR3 bases are TGTGCCAGCAGTTACACCCGACAGGGATTGAACACTGAAGCTTTCTTT.

The chain couples TRBV27 to TRBJ2-7; the D is unclear. This CDR3 has 11 residues. Germline CDR1 and CDR2: MNHEY and SMNVEV (reference sequence). The CDR3 here is CASSSAAVVGV. DNA of the CDR3: TGTGCCAGCAGTTCAGCCGCGGTGGTGGGCGTC.

The chain recombines TRBV4-1 with TRBJ2-7; no firm D call. V was clipped by 0 bases and J by 6 bases, with 9 bases between them. Germline values: CDR1 MGHRA, CDR2 YSYEKL. This CDR3 has 13 amino acids. The CDR3 DNA follows: TGCGCCAGCAGCCAAGAAGGTGACGGCGAGCAGTACTTC. Encoded protein: CASSQEGDGEQYF.

V gene TRBV18 combines with J gene TRBJ2-1; 13 bases fit TRBD2. CDR3 length equals 16 residues. CDR1 is KGHSH and CDR2 is LQKENI in the germline V gene. J lost 7 bases, V lost 3 bases, and 6 bases had no gene match. CDR3 sequence: CASSPPGTSGINEQFF. In DNA form, the CDR3 reads TGTGCCAGCTCACCCCCCGGGACTAGCGGGATAAATGAGCAGTTCTTC.

V and J are TRBV10-3 and TRBJ1-2, with D possibly matching TRBD1 (5 bases). There are 14 residues in the CDR3. Trimming removed 6 bases at V and 5 bases at J, with 16 bases between. Germline V gene data show CDR1 as ENHRY and CDR2 as SYGVKD. CDR3 nucleotides: TGTGCCATCAGCCCTAATGGGGGTTGGTATGGCTACACCTTC. Translation gives CAISPNGGWYGYTF.

The genes are TRBV6-5 and TRBJ1-4; no clear D. Looked up from germline, CDR1 is MNHEY and CDR2 is SVGAGI. This CDR3 is built from 13 residues. V lost 0 bases, J lost 8 bases, and 7 bases lay in between. CDR3 DNA: TGTGCCAGCAGTTACTCCGTCCGGGAAAAACTGTTTTTT. Translation gives CASSYSVREKLFF.

This chain links TRBV7-2 with TRBJ2-2; TRBD2 matches 11 bases. The CDR3 spans 16 residues. The germline V gene encodes CDR1 SGHTA and CDR2 FQGNSA. V trimming: 6 bases; J trimming: 5 bases; junction bases outside the gene matches: 8. CDR3 sequence reads: CASSYRSGGATGELFF. The DNA for the CDR3 is TGTGCCAGCAGTTACCGTAGCGGGGGGGCTACCGGGGAGCTGTTTTTT.

This clone was detected once. The CDR3 region is CASSLRAESDGELFF. The CDR3 coding sequence is TGTGCCAGCAGCTTAAGGGCGGAGAGTGACGGGGAGCTGTTTTTT. The chain employs TRBV7-7 and TRBJ2-2; D is ambiguous. V lost 2 bases to trimming and J lost 7 bases, with 14 bases between them. Germline assignment: CDR1 SSHAT and CDR2 FNYEAQ (reference sequence). The CDR3 is 15 residues long.

The genes are TRBV7-2 and TRBJ2-7; TRBD2 agrees at 16 bases. Trimming removed 3 bases from V and 2 bases from J; junction bases left unmatched: 10. Germline V gene data show CDR1 as SGHTA and CDR2 as FQGNSA. CDR3 length: 19 residues. This CDR3 is CASSFKGLAGGPLPYEQYF. In DNA form, the CDR3 reads TGTGCCAGCAGCTTCAAGGGACTAGCGGGGGGGCCTCTACCCTACGAGCAGTACTTC.